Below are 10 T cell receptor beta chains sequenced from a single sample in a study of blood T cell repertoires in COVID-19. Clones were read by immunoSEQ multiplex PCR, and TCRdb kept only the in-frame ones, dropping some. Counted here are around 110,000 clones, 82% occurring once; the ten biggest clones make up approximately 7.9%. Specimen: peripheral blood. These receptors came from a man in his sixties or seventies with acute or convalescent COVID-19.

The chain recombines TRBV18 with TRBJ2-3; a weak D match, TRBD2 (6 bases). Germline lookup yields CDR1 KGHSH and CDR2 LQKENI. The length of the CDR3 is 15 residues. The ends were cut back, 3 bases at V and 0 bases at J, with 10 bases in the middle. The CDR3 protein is CASSPGGPSTDTQYF. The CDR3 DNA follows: TGTGCCAGCTCACCCGGGGGTCCAAGCACAGATACGCAGTATTTT.

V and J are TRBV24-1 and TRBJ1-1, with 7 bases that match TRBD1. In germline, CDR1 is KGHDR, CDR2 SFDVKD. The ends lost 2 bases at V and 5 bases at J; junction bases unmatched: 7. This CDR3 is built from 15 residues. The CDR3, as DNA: TGTGCCACCAGTGATTCACGACAGGGAGGAACTGAAGCTTTCTTT. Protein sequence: CATSDSRQGGTEAFF.

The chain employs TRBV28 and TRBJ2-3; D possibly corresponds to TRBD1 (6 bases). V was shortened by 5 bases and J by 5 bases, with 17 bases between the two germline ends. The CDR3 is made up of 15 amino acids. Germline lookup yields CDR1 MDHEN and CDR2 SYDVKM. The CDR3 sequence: CASSPGGALKDTQYF. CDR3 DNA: TGTGCCAGCAGTCCTGGGGGCGCTTTGAAAGATACGCAGTATTTT. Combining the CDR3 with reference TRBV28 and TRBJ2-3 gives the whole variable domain DVKVTQSSRYLVKRTGEKVFLECVQDMDHENMFWYRQDPGLGLRLIYFSYDVKMKEKGDIPEGYSVSREKKERFSLILESASTNQTSMYLCASSPGGALKDTQYFGPGTRLTVL.

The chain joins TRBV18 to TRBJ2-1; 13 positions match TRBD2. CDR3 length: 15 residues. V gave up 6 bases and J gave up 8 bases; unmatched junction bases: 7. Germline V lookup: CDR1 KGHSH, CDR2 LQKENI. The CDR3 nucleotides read TGTGCCAGCTCCCCCGGACTAGCGGGAGCTGATGAGCAGTTCTTC. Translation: CASSPGLAGADEQFF.

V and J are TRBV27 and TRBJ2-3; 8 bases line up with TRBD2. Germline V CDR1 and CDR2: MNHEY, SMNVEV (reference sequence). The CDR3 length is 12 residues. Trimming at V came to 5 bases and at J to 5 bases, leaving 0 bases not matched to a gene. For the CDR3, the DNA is TGTGCCAGCAGTCGGGGGGGAGATACGCAGTATTTT. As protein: CASSRGGDTQYF.

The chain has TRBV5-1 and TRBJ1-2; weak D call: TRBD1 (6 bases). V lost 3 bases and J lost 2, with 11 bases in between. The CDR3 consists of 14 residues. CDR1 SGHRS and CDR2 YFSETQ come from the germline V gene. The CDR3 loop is CASSSDSSNYGYTF. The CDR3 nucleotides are TGCGCCAGCAGCTCGGACAGTTCAAACTATGGCTACACCTTC.

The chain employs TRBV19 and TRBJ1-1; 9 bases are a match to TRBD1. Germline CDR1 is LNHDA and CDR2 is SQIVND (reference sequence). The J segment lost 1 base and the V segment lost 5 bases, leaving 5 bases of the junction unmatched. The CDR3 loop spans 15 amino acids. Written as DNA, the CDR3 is TGTGCCAGTAGTTCCAGGACAGGGGCGAACACTGAAGCTTTCTTT. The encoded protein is CASSSRTGANTEAFF.

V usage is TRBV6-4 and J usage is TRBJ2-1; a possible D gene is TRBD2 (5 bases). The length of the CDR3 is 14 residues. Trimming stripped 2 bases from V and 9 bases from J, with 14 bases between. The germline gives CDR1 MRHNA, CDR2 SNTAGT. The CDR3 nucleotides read TGTGCCAGCAGTGACCAACCCACTAGAGGTGAGCAGTTCTTC. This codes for CASSDQPTRGEQFF.

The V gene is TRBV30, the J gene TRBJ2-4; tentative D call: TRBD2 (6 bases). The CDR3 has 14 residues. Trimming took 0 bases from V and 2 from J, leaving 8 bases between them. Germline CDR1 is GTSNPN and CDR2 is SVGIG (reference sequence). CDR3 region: CAWSVEGPKNIQYF. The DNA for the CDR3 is TGTGCCTGGAGTGTGGAGGGACCCAAAAACATTCAGTACTTC.

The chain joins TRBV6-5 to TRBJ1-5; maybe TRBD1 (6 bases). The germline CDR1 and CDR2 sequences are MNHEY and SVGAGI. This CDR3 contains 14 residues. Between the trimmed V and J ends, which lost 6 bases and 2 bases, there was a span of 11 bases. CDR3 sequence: CASSQGMGNQPQHF. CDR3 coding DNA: TGTGCCAGCAGCCAGGGGATGGGCAATCAGCCCCAGCATTTT.